The T cell receptor (beta chain) described here comes from a study of radiation and T cells in renal cell carcinoma. Described time point: baseline pretreatment blood. Treatment indicated: 15 Gy SBRT to primary tumor, nephrectomy 4 weeks later. This table comes from immunoSEQ multiplex PCR, and its TCRdb copy is limited to in-frame clones, with some not included. This sample has about 160,000 clones, with about 87% found just once. The length of the CDR3 is 15 residues. Per germline, CDR1 KGHSH and CDR2 LQKENI. The ends were cut back, 1 base at V and 0 bases at J, with 9 bases in the middle. The source material was blood, sampled from a patient whose treatment included radiotherapy and nephrectomy. The clonotype was recovered from a woman aged 65 to 85 with renal cell carcinoma. The J gene is TRBJ1-1, the V gene TRBV18, with D maybe TRBD1 (6 bases). The CDR3 region is CASSPRAGVNTEAFF. In nucleotides, the CDR3 is TGTGCCAGCTCACCACGGGCAGGGGTGAACACTGAAGCTTTCTTT.